A single sample is the source of the 2 T cell receptor beta chains below, sequenced in a study of Tregs in tolerant kidney transplant recipients. Clones were read by immunoSEQ multiplex PCR, and TCRdb kept only the in-frame ones, dropping some. The table shows fewer than 80,000 clones, with approximately 98% occurring only once. The source material was Tregs from blood, sampled before the transplant. All receptors come from a human donor who received a combined kidney and bone marrow transplant.

J is TRBJ1-6 and V is TRBV30; the D is unclear. CDR3 size: 16 residues. The V end lost 0 bases, the J end lost 0 bases, and 9 bases lay between the germline ends. Per germline, CDR1 GTSNPN and CDR2 SVGIG (reference sequence). The CDR3 loop is CAWSVPRSSYNSPLHF. The CDR3 DNA reads as TGTGCCTGGAGTGTACCCCGCAGCTCCTATAATTCACCCCTCCACTTT. Drawing the rest from reference TRBV30 and TRBJ1-6, the complete variable domain is SQTIHQWPATLVQPVGSPLSLECTVEGTSNPNLYWYRQAAGRGLQLLFYSVGIGQISSEVPQNLSASRPQDRQFILSSKKLLLSDSGFYLCAWSVPRSSYNSPLHFGNGTRLTVT.

The chain is built from TRBV19 and TRBJ2-3; D gene uncertain. Germline V gene data show CDR1 as LNHDA and CDR2 as SQIVND (reference sequence). The CDR3 covers 16 residues. V shed 3 bases and J shed 0 bases, with 13 bases lying between them. CDR3 bases: TGTGCCAGTAGTATTAGGCCAGACATTAGCACAGATACGCAGTATTTT. Protein sequence: CASSIRPDISTDTQYF.